Presented here are 17 T cell receptor beta chains from one specimen sequenced in a study of long-term antiretroviral therapy in people with HIV. At survey level, the immunoSEQ assay was run in its v3.0 version. Sequencing used immunoSEQ multiplex PCR; TCRdb keeps in-frame clones, though not all of them. This sample has 30,000 to 35,000 clones, with about four fifths found just once. Sequenced here: unsorted PBMCs, sampled 3 years after starting antiretroviral therapy. These receptors originate from a man aged 50 or older with HIV.

This clone was found a few times. The chain carries TRBV30 and TRBJ1-5; D might be TRBD1 (6 bases). V was clipped by 3 bases and J by 5 bases, with 11 bases between them. The CDR3 has 13 amino acids. The V gene's germline CDR1 is GTSNPN and CDR2 SVGIG (reference sequence). The CDR3 here is CAWSRGGDQPQHF. In nucleotides, the CDR3 is TGTGCCTGGAGCAGGGGAGGGGATCAGCCCCAGCATTTT. The full variable domain, its missing parts supplied by reference TRBV30 and TRBJ1-5, is SQTIHQWPATLVQPVGSPLSLECTVEGTSNPNLYWYRQAAGRGLQLLFYSVGIGQISSEVPQNLSASRPQDRQFILSSKKLLLSDSGFYLCAWSRGGDQPQHFGDGTRLSIL.

The V call is TRBV7-9, the J call TRBJ2-5; a possible D gene is TRBD2 (6 bases). The CDR3 sequence is 13 residues long. Germline V gene sequence: CDR1 SEHNR, CDR2 FQNEAQ (reference sequence). V shed 5 bases and J shed 4 bases, with 11 bases lying between them. CDR3: CASSDGLLETQYF. The CDR3 bases are TGTGCCAGCAGCGACGGACTATTAGAGACCCAGTACTTC.

The rearrangement uses TRBV7-2 and TRBJ2-5; the D call may be TRBD1 or TRBD2 (5 bases each). This CDR3 has 13 amino acids. Germline V gives CDR1 SGHTA, CDR2 FQGNSA. Trimming stripped 8 bases from V and 1 base from J, with 11 bases between. CDR3 in DNA: TGTGCCAGCGGACGAGGGGCCCAAGAGACCCAGTACTTC. Amino acid sequence: CASGRGAQETQYF.

V is TRBV27 and J is TRBJ1-6, with TRBD1 as a possible D gene (6 bases). Trimming pared 3 bases from V and 7 bases from J, leaving 22 bases between. The CDR3 totals 18 residues. Germline lookup yields CDR1 MNHEY and CDR2 SMNVEV (reference sequence). Written as DNA, the CDR3 is TGTGCCAGCAGTTTTGGGGCACGGGGGGCGCCAGGGAATTCACCCCTCCACTTT. Protein sequence: CASSFGARGAPGNSPLHF.

The rearrangement links TRBV29-1 to TRBJ2-3; TRBD2 matches 11 bases. Germline loops: CDR1 SQVTM, CDR2 ANQGSEA. The trim removed 4 bases at V and 3 bases at J, leaving 9 bases unmatched. The length of the CDR3 is 16 residues. The chain's CDR3 is CSVALAGGGLTDTQYF. As DNA, the CDR3 is TGCAGCGTTGCGTTAGCGGGAGGGGGGTTGACAGATACGCAGTATTTT.

The chain is built from TRBV13 and TRBJ1-2, with D hard to call. The CDR3 runs 14 residues. CDR1 is PRHDT and CDR2 is FYEKMQ in the germline V gene (reference sequence). With 5 bases removed from V and 0 bases from J, the gap between germline ends came to 10 bases. The CDR3 nucleotides read TGTGCCAGCAGCCGTAGACCTGCTAACTATGGCTACACCTTC. Amino acid sequence: CASSRRPANYGYTF.

The V gene is TRBV6-5, the J gene TRBJ1-1; D call uncertain. The germline CDR1 and CDR2 sequences are MNHEY and SVGAGI. The CDR3 loop spans 13 amino acids. Trimming cost V 2 bases and J 5 bases, with 9 bases left between them. The CDR3 sequence is CASSYLLETEAFF. The CDR3 nucleotides are TGTGCCAGCAGTTACCTTCTAGAGACTGAAGCTTTCTTT.

This clone was detected only once. The CDR3 spells CASIRQGGLVEEQYF. CDR3 sequence (DNA): TGTGCCAGCATCCGACAGGGGGGCCTCGTGGAAGAGCAGTACTTC. The chain carries TRBV6-6 and TRBJ2-7; 9 bases fit TRBD1. This CDR3 is built from 15 residues. Germline V CDR1 and CDR2: MNHNY, SVGAGI (reference sequence). The trim removed 7 bases at V and 7 bases at J, leaving 14 bases unmatched.

The chain recombines TRBV29-1 with TRBJ2-5, with 8 bases lining up with TRBD2. Per the germline V gene, CDR1 is SQVTM and CDR2 is ANQGSEA. CDR3 size: 12 residues. The V gene end was trimmed by 8 bases and the J gene end by 5 bases; junction bases not matched to a gene: 7. The CDR3 region is CSHGGAGETQYF. CDR3 nucleotide sequence: TGCAGCCACGGGGGGGCGGGGGAGACCCAGTACTTC.

The chain employs TRBV2 and TRBJ2-2; no firm D call. Looked up from germline, CDR1 is SNHLY and CDR2 is FYNNEI. The germline V and J ends were trimmed by 7 bases and 0 bases, with 3 bases remaining between them. CDR3 length: 12 residues. The chain's CDR3 is CASTTNTGELFF. The CDR3, as DNA: TGTGCCAGCACCACGAACACCGGGGAGCTGTTTTTT.

The V and J genes are TRBV9 and TRBJ2-2; a weak D match, TRBD1 (5 bases). The germline V and J ends were trimmed by 0 bases and 2 bases, with 14 bases remaining between them. Germline V gives CDR1 SGDLS, CDR2 YYNGEE. The CDR3 sequence is 17 residues long. CDR3: CASSVARKRGNTGELFF. In DNA, the CDR3 is TGTGCCAGCAGCGTAGCTAGGAAAAGGGGAAACACCGGGGAGCTGTTTTTT.

This rearrangement joins TRBV18 to TRBJ2-1, with 8 bases matching TRBD2. Trimming at V came to 2 bases and at J to 1 base, leaving 7 bases not matched to a gene. CDR1 and CDR2 from the germline V gene are KGHSH and LQKENI. The CDR3 totals 17 residues. CDR3 protein: CASSPGTSGGSYNEQFF. The CDR3 bases are TGTGCCAGCTCACCAGGTACTAGCGGAGGGTCCTACAATGAGCAGTTCTTC.

The rearrangement uses TRBV4-1 and TRBJ2-2; the D gene is possibly TRBD2 (6 bases). The CDR3 has 17 amino acids. From germline, CDR1 is MGHRA and CDR2 YSYEKL. Trimming left V 0 bases short and J 4 bases short, with 15 bases between. As DNA, the CDR3 is TGCGCCAGCAGCCAAGATCGGAGCGGGCGACCCACCGGGGAGCTGTTTTTT. Translating gives CASSQDRSGRPTGELFF.

The chain links TRBV10-1 to TRBJ2-7; D might be TRBD1 (7 bases). Germline assignment: CDR1 WNHNN and CDR2 SYGVQD (reference sequence). V was trimmed by 0 bases and J by 2 bases, leaving 11 bases between them. The CDR3 consists of 15 residues. CDR3 bases: TGCGCCAGCAGTGAGTCGGGCAGGGGGGCCTACGAGCAGTACTTC. Translation gives CASSESGRGAYEQYF.

The V gene is TRBV9, the J gene TRBJ2-5, with 9 bases fitting TRBD2. V shed 3 bases, J shed 3 bases, and the junction held 6 bases outside the gene matches. This CDR3 is 15 amino acids long. CDR1 is SGDLS and CDR2 is YYNGEE in the germline V gene. The CDR3 spells CASSAVAGVKETQYF. For the CDR3, the DNA is TGTGCCAGCAGCGCCGTAGCGGGAGTGAAAGAGACCCAGTACTTC. The full variable domain, in which reference TRBV9 and TRBJ2-5 provide the parts outside the CDR3, is DSGVTQTPKHLITATGQRVTLRCSPRSGDLSVYWYQQSLDQGLQFLIQYYNGEERAKGNILERFSAQQFPDLHSELNLSSLELGDSALYFCASSAVAGVKETQYFGPGTRLLVL.

The chain couples TRBV6-1 to TRBJ2-7, with 8 bases aligning to TRBD1. V was clipped by 6 bases and J by 1 base; unmatched bases: 5. In germline, CDR1 is MNHNS, CDR2 SASEGT. The CDR3 is made up of 14 amino acids. In DNA form, the CDR3 reads TGTGCCAGCAGGAACCGGACAGGGTCCTACGAGCAGTACTTC. This encodes CASRNRTGSYEQYF.

The rearrangement joins TRBV7-9 to TRBJ2-5; unclear D gene. Between the trimmed V and J ends, which lost 4 bases and 0 bases, there was a span of 12 bases. The CDR3 contains 15 residues. Germline lookup yields CDR1 SEHNR and CDR2 FQNEAQ (reference sequence). CDR3 residues: CASSSIAEYQETQYF. The CDR3 bases are TGTGCCAGCAGCTCCATCGCAGAGTACCAAGAGACCCAGTACTTC.